The clone carrying this T cell receptor beta chain showed up just a few times. This record belongs to a study of CD8 T cells in ankylosing spondylitis. This CDR3 has 13 amino acids. V lost 10 bases and J lost 3; bases outside the gene matches: 4. Germline assignment: CDR1 ENHRY and CDR2 SYGVKD. A single record per CDR3 protein comes from TCRdb applying MiXCR to the 5' RACE reads. The sample gives tens of thousands of distinct CDR3 sequences, around 16% of which show up once; around 28% is in the top ten. The sequence was obtained from a male donor with ankylosing spondylitis or in good health (not recorded which). The chain combines TRBV10-3 with TRBJ1-4; 8 nucleotides line up with TRBD1. The sample comprised blood. The DNA of the CDR3 is TGTGCCACGCAACAGGGGGCTAATGAAAAACTGTTTTTT. Translating it yields CATQQGANEKLFF.